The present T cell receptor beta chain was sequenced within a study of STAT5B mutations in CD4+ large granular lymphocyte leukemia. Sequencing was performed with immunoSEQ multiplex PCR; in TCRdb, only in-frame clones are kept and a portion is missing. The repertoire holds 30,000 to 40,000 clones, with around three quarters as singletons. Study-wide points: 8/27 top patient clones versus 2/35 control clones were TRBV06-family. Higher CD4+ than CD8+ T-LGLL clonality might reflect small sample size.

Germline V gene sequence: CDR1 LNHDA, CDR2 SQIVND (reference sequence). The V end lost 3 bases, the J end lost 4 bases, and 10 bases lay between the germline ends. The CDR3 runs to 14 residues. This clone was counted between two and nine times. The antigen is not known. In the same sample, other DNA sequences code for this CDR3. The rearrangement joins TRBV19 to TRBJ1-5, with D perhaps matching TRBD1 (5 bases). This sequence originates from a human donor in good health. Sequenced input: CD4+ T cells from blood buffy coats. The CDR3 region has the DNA TGTGCCAGTAGTATCACGGGGGGGAATCAGCCCCAGCATTTT. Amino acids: CASSITGGNQPQHF.